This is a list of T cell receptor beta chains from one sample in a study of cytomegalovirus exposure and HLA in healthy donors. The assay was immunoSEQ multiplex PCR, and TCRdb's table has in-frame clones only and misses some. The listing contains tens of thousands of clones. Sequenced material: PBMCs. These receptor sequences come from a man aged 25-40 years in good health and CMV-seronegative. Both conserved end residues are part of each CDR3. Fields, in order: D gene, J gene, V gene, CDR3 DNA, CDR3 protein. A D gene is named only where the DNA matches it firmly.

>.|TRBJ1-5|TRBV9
TGTGCCAGCAGCCGTGGGCCGATAACGGAGCCCCAGCATTTT
CASSRGPITEPQHF
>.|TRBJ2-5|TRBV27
TGTGCCAGCAGTTCTGACAGGAGGCCTCAAGAGACCCAGTACTTC
CASSSDRRPQETQYF
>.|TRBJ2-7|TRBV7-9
TGTGCCAGCAGCATGACTTTATACGAGCAGTACTTC
CASSMTLYEQYF
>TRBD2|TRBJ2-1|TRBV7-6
TGTGCCAGCAGCTCGGGACTAGCGAACCCCAATGAGCAGTTCTTC
CASSSGLANPNEQFF
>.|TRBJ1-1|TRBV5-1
TGCGCCAGCAGCTCGACCTACAGGTTTACGAACACTGAAGCTTTCTTT
CASSSTYRFTNTEAFF
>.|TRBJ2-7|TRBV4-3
TGCGCCAGCAGCCAAGAACCGGCCAGGGCCGTCGACGAGCAGTACTTC
CASSQEPARAVDEQYF
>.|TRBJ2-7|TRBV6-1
TGTGCCAGCACTAATTACTACGAGCAGTACTTC
CASTNYYEQYF
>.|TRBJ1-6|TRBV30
TGTGCCTGGACCCGGGACTCCTATAATTCACCCCTCCACTTT
CAWTRDSYNSPLHF
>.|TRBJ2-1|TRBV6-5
TGTGCCAGCAGTTGGGACATCTACAATGAGCAGTTCTTC
CASSWDIYNEQFF
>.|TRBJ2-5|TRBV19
TGTGCCAGTAGGATTGGACTAAACCAAGAGACCCAGTACTTC
CASRIGLNQETQYF
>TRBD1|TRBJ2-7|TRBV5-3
TGTGCCAGAAGCTTCCTGGACAGGGGGGGCTCTGGCGAGCAGTACTTC
CARSFLDRGGSGEQYF
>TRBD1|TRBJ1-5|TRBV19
TGTGCCAGTAGTGCCACAGGGGGGCGCGGTCAGCCCCAGCATTTT
CASSATGGRGQPQHF
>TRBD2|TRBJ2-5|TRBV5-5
TGTGCCAGCAGCCTTTCCGGGACTAGCGGCCAAGAGACCCAGTACTTC
CASSLSGTSGQETQYF
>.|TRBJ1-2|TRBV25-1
TGTGCCAGCAGCGACGGAGGCTATGGCTACACCTTC
CASSDGGYGYTF
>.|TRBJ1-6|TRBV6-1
TGTGCCAGCAGTGAAGAACAGACAGCGTATAATTCACCCCTCCACTTT
CASSEEQTAYNSPLHF
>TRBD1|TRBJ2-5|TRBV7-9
TGTGCCAGCAGCACCCGGACAGGGGGCTCGGGGGAGACCCAGTACTTC
CASSTRTGGSGETQYF
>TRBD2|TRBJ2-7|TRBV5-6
TGTGCCAGCAGCTTAGGGAGGGCCTCATACGAGCAGTACTTC
CASSLGRASYEQYF
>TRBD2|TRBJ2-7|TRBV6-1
TGTGCCAGCAGTCCTGAGGTAGCGGGAGGTTACGAGCAGTACTTC
CASSPEVAGGYEQYF
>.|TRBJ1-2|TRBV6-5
TGTGCCAGCAGGCCCACGGTAGTTGATGGCTACACCTTC
CASRPTVVDGYTF
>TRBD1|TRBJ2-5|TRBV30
TGTGCCTGGAGTTTTGATGGGACAGTTGAGACCCAGTACTTC
CAWSFDGTVETQYF
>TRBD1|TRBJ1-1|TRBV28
TGTGCCAGCAGCTTGACAGGGCCGAACACTGAAGCTTTCTTT
CASSLTGPNTEAFF
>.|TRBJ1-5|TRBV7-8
TGTGCCAGCAGCTGGAGGCGGGGCGGGGGTCAGCCCCAGCATTTT
CASSWRRGGGQPQHF
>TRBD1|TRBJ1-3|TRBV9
TGTGCCAGCAGCGACTCTAGACAGGGGCTAAACACCATATATTTT
CASSDSRQGLNTIYF
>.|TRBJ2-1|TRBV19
TGTGCCAGTAGTATAGTACTACTCAACAATGAGCAGTTCTTC
CASSIVLLNNEQFF
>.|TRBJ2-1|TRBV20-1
TGCAGTGCTAGTTTAGGGGGTGAGCAGTTCTTC
CSASLGGEQFF
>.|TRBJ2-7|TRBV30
TGTGCCTGGACCCAGCGCACCTACTCCTACGAGCAGTACTTC
CAWTQRTYSYEQYF
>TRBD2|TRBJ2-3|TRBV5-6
TGTGCCAGCAGCTCAACGACTACGGAGCGGGAGGGCCCAGATACGCAGTATTTT
CASSSTTTEREGPDTQYF
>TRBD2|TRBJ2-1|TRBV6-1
TGTGCCAGCAGTGATCTAGCGGACTCCGACAATGAGCAGTTCTTC
CASSDLADSDNEQFF